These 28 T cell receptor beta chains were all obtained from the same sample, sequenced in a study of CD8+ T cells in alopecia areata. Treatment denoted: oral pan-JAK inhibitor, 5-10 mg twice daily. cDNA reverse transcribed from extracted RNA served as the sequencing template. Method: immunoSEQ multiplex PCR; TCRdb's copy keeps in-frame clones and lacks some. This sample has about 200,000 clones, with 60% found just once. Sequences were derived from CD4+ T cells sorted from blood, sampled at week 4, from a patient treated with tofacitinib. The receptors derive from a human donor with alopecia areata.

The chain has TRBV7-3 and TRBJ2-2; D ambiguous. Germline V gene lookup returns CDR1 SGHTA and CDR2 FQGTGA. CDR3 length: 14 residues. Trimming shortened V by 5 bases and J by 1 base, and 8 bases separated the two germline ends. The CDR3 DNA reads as TGTGCCAGCAGCCCGATGGGGAACACCGGGGAGCTGTTTTTT. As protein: CASSPMGNTGELFF.

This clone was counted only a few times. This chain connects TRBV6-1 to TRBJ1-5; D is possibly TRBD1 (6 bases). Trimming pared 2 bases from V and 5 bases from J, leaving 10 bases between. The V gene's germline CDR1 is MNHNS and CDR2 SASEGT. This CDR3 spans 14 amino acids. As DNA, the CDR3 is TGTGCCAGCAGTGAAATGGACAGATATCAGCCCCAGCATTTT. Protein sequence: CASSEMDRYQPQHF.

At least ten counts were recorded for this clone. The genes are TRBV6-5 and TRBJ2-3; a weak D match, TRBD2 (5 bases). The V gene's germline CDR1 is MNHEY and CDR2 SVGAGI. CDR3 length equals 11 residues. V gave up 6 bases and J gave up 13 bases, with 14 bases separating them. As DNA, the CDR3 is TGTGCCAGCAGCGAGGGTAGGGCGGAGTATTTT. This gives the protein CASSEGRAEYF.

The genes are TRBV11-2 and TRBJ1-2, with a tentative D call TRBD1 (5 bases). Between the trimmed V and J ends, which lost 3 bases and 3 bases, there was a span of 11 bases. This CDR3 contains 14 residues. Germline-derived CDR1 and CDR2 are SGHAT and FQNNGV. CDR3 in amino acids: CASSFRTLDYGYTF. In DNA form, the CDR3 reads TGTGCCAGCAGCTTTCGGACATTGGACTATGGCTACACCTTC. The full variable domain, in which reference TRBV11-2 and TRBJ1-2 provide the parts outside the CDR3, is EAGVAQSPRYKIIEKRQSVAFWCNPISGHATLYWYQQILGQGPKLLIQFQNNGVVDDSQLPKDRFSAERLKGVDSTLKIQPAKLEDSAVYLCASSFRTLDYGYTFGSGTRLTVV.

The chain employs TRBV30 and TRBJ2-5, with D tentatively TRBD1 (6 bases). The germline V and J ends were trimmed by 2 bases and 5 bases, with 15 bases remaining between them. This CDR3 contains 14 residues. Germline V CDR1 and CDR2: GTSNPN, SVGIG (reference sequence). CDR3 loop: CAWSTTGNLETQYF. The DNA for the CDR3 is TGTGCCTGGAGTACCACAGGGAATCTGGAGACCCAGTACTTC.

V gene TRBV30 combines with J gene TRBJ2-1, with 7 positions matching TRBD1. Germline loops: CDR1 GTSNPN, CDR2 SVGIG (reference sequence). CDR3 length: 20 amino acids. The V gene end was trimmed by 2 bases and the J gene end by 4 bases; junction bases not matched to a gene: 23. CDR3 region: CAWSPRNRGLLRVGYNEQFF. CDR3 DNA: TGTGCCTGGAGTCCCCGAAACAGGGGCCTATTACGGGTTGGGTACAATGAGCAGTTCTTC.

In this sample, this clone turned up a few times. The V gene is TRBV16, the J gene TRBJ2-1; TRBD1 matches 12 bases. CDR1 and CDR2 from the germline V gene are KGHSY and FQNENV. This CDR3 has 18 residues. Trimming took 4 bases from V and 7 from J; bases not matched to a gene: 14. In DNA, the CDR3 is TGTGCCAGCAGCCCCTCGACAGGGACAGGGGGCGCAGGGAATGAGCAGTTCTTC. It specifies CASSPSTGTGGAGNEQFF.

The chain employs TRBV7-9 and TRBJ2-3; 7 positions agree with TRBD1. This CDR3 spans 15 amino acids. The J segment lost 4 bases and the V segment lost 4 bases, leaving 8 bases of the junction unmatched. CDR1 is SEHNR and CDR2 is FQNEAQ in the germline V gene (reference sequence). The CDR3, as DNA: TGTGCCAGCAGCTCCCAGACAGGGAGCGCAGATACGCAGTATTTT. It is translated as CASSSQTGSADTQYF.

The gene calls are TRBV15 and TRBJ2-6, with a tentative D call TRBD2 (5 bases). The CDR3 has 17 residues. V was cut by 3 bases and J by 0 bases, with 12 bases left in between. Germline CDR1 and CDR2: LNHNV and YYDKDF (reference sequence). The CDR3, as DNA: TGTGCCACCAGCAGGGAGGACCGGAGCTCTGGGGCCAACGTCCTGACTTTC. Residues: CATSREDRSSGANVLTF.

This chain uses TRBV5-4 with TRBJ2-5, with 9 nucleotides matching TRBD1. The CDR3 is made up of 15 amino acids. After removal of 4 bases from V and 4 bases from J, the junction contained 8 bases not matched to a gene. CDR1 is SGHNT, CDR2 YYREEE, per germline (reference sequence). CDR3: CASSQAGTGIETQYF. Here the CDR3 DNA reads TGTGCCAGCAGCCAGGCCGGGACAGGGATAGAGACCCAGTACTTC.

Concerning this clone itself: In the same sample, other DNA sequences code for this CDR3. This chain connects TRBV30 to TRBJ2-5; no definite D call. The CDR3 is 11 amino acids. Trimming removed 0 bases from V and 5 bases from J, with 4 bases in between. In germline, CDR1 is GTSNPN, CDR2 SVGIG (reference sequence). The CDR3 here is CAWSVGETQYF. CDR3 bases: TGTGCCTGGAGTGTTGGGGAGACCCAGTACTTC.

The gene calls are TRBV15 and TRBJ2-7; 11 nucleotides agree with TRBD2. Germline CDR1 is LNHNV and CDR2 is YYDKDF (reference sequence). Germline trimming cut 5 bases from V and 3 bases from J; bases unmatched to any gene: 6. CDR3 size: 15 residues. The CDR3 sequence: CATSPRLAGRYEQYF. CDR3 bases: TGTGCCACCAGCCCCCGACTAGCGGGACGCTACGAGCAGTACTTC.

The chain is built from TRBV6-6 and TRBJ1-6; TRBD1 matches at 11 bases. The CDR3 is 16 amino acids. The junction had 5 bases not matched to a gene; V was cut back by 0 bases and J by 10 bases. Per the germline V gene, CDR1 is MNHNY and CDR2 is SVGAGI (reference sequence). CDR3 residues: CASSYSTGTGGSPLHF. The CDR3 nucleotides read TGTGCCAGCAGTTACTCTACCGGGACAGGGGGGTCACCCCTCCACTTT.

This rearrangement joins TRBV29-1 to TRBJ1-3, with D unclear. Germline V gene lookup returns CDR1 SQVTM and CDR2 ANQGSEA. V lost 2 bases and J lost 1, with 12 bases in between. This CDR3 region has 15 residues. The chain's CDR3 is CSVEYLGPSGNTIYF. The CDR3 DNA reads TGCAGCGTTGAATACCTGGGCCCGTCTGGAAACACCATATATTTT.

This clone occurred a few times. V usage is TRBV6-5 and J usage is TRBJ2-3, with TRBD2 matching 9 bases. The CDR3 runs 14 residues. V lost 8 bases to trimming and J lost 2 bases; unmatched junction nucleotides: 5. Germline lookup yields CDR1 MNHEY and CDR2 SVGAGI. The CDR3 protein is CASGASGATDTQYF. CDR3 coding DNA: TGTGCCAGCGGGGCTAGCGGGGCCACAGATACGCAGTATTTT.

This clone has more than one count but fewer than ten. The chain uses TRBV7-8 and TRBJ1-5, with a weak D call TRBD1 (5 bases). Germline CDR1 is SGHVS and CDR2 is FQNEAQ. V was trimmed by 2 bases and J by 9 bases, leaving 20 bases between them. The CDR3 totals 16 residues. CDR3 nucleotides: TGTGCCAGCAGCTTAAGTGTCGGCAGGGCCGCCTGGCCCCAGCATTTT. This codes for CASSLSVGRAAWPQHF.

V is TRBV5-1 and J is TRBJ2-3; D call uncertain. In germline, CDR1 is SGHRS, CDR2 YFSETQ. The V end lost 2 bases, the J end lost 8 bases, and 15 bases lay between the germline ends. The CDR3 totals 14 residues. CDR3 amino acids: CASSLESASGTQYF. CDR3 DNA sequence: TGCGCCAGCAGCTTAGAAAGCGCCTCGGGTACGCAGTATTTT.

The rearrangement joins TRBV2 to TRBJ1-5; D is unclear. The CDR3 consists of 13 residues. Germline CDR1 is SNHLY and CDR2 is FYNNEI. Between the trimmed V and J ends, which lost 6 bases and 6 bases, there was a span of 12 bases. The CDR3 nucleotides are TGTGCCAGCAGAATTGGTTTCGGTCAGCCCCAGCATTTT. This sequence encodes CASRIGFGQPQHF. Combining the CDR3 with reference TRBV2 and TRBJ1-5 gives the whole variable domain EPEVTQTPSHQVTQMGQEVILRCVPISNHLYFYWYRQILGQKVEFLVSFYNNEISEKSEIFDDQFSVERPDGSNFTLKIRSTKLEDSAMYFCASRIGFGQPQHFGDGTRLSIL.

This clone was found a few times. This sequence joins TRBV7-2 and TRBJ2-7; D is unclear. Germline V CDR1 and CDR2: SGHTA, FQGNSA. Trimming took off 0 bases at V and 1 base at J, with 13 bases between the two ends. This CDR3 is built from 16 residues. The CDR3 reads CASSLAPPPISYEQYF. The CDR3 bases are TGTGCCAGCAGCTTAGCGCCTCCCCCAATTTCCTACGAGCAGTACTTC.

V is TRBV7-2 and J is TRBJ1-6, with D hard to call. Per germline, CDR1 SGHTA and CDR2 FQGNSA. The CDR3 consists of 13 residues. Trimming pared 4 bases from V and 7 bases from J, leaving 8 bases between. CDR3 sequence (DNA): TGTGCCAGCAGCTCCACAGTGAATTCACCCCTCCACTTT. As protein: CASSSTVNSPLHF.

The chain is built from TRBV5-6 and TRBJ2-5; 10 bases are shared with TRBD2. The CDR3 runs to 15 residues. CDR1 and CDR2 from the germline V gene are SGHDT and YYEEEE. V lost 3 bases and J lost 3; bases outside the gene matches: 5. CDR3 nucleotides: TGTGCCAGCAGCTGGACTCTAGCGGGGGAAGAGACCCAGTACTTC. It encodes CASSWTLAGEETQYF.

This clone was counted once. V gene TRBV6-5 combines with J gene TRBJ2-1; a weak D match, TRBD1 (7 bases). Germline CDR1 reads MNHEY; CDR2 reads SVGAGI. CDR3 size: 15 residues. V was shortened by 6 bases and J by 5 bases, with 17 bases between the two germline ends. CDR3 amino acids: CASSRGALGHNEQFF. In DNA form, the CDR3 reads TGTGCCAGCAGCAGGGGGGCGCTTGGCCACAATGAGCAGTTCTTC.

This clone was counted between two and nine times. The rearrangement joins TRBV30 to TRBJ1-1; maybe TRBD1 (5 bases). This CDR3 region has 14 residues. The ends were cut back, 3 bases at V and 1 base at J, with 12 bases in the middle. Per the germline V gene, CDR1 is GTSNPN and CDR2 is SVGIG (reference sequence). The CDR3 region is CAWSPSGPNTEAFF. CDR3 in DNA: TGTGCCTGGAGCCCCTCAGGGCCGAACACTGAAGCTTTCTTT.

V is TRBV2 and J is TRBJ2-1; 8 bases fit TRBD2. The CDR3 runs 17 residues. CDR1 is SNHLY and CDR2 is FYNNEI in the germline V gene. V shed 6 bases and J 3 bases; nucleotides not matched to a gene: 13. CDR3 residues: CASRPPSGRGDYNEQFF. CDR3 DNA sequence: TGTGCCAGCAGGCCCCCTAGCGGGCGGGGAGACTACAATGAGCAGTTCTTC.

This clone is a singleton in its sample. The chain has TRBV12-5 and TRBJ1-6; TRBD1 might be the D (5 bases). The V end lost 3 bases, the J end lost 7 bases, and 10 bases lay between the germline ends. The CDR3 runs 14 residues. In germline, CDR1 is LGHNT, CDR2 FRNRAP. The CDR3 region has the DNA TGTGCTAGTGGTTTTACGGGGCAGAATTCACCCCTCCACTTT. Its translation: CASGFTGQNSPLHF. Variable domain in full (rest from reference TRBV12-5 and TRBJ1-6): DARVTQTPRHKVTEMGQEVTMRCQPILGHNTVFWYRQTMMQGLELLAYFRNRAPLDDSGMPKDRFSAEMPDATLATLKIQPSEPRDSAVYFCASGFTGQNSPLHFGNGTRLTVT.

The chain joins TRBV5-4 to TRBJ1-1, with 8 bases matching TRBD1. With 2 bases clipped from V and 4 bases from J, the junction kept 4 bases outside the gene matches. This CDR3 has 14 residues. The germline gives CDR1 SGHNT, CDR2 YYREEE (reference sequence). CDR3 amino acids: CASSFNRGSTEAFF. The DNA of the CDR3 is TGTGCCAGCAGCTTCAACAGGGGGAGCACTGAAGCTTTCTTT. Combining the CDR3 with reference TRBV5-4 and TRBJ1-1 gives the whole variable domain ETGVTQSPTHLIKTRGQQVTLRCSSQSGHNTVSWYQQALGQGPQFIFQYYREEENGRGNFPPRFSGLQFPNYSSELNVNALELDDSALYLCASSFNRGSTEAFFGQGTRLTVV.

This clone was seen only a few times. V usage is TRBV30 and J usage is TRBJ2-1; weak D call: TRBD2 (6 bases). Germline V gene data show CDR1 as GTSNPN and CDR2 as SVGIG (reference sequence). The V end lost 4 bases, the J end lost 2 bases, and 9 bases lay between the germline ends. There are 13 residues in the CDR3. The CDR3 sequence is CAWMEGTYNEQFF. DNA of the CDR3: TGTGCCTGGATGGAGGGGACCTACAATGAGCAGTTCTTC.

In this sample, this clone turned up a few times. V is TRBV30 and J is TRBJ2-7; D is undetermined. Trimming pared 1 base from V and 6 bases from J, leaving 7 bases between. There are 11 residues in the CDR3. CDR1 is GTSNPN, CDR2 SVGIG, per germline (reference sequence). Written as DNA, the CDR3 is TGTGCCTGGAGTGCCCGGAGCGAGCAGTACTTC. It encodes CAWSARSEQYF.